The sequence of this T cell receptor (beta chain) was determined in a study of T cell repertoires in cytomegalovirus infection. Across the whole study: Public TCR beta signatures provided an indication of both CMV infection and a matching HLA type.

Each CDR3 protein is one row after TCRdb ran MiXCR on the reads. The table includes around 530,000 distinct CDR3 sequences, 26% detected once. Study outcomes and limitations: Summed frequency of public TCR beta families distinguished CMV carriers with the relevant HLA. The study found HLA-C-restricted CMV-specific TCR beta clonotypes dominating the ex vivo response.

A remark on this clonotype: Its specificity is unknown.

Germline CDR1 and CDR2: SQVTM and ANQGSEA. V gave up 0 bases and J gave up 7 bases, with 12 bases separating them. The CDR3 is 13 residues long. Sequenced sample: PBMCs. The chain uses TRBV29-1 and TRBJ1-2; D gene ambiguous. This receptor was identified in a human donor in good health (CMV status not recorded). Some clones in this sample may be carry-over from other donors' samples. CDR3 loop: CSVEDPNSGGYTF. For the CDR3, the DNA is TGCAGCGTTGAAGATCCGAACAGTGGTGGCTACACCTTC.